The 29 T cell receptor beta chains below come from one sample, sequenced in a study of T cell responses to AZD1222 COVID-19 vaccine. Sequencing was performed with immunoSEQ multiplex PCR; in TCRdb, only in-frame clones are kept and a portion is missing. The sample shows 75,000 to 85,000 clones, about 85% of them seen only once. The sample in question was peripheral blood, obtained on day 0 of AZD1222 vaccination. These receptors were collected from an adult in good health.

This sequence joins TRBV9 and TRBJ2-2, with 9 positions matching TRBD1. The V gene end was trimmed by 4 bases and the J gene end by 7 bases; junction bases not matched to a gene: 8. CDR3 length: 15 amino acids. The germline CDR1 and CDR2 sequences are SGDLS and YYNGEE. CDR3 sequence reads: CASSPRTGVVGELFF. In DNA, the CDR3 is TGTGCCAGCAGCCCTAGGACAGGGGTTGTCGGGGAGCTGTTTTTT.

This clone was recorded only once. This chain connects TRBV29-1 to TRBJ2-7; 10 bases line up with TRBD2. The junction had 6 bases not matched to a gene; V was cut back by 6 bases and J by 4 bases. Germline V gene sequence: CDR1 SQVTM, CDR2 ANQGSEA. This CDR3 has 13 amino acids. CDR3 nucleotide sequence: TGCAGCGTGGTACTAGCGGGACAGTACGAGCAGTACTTC. Its protein is CSVVLAGQYEQYF.

The chain carries TRBV18 and TRBJ1-5; D is ambiguous. V was trimmed by 10 bases and J by 5 bases, leaving 12 bases between them. Germline V gene lookup returns CDR1 KGHSH and CDR2 LQKENI. The CDR3 consists of 12 residues. CDR3 protein: CATTEGDQPQHF. In DNA, the CDR3 is TGTGCCACTACAGAGGGCGATCAGCCCCAGCATTTT. Full variable domain (missing parts from reference TRBV18 and TRBJ1-5): NAGVMQNPRHLVRRRGQEARLRCSPMKGHSHVYWYRQLPEEGLKFMVYLQKENIIDESGMPKERFSAEFPKEGPSILRIQQVVRGDSAAYFCATTEGDQPQHFGDGTRLSIL.

This clone has more than one count but fewer than ten. This chain connects TRBV19 to TRBJ1-5; D remains ambiguous. V lost 3 bases, J lost 6 bases, and 12 bases lay in between. CDR3 length: 14 residues. Germline-derived CDR1 and CDR2 are LNHDA and SQIVND (reference sequence). The CDR3 is CASSMVEVGQPQHF. DNA for the CDR3: TGTGCCAGTAGTATGGTTGAGGTGGGTCAGCCCCAGCATTTT.

The V gene is TRBV19, the J gene TRBJ2-7; TRBD1 aligns across 8 bases. V lost 6 bases and J lost 0; bases outside the gene matches: 7. The CDR3 runs 15 residues. CDR1 is LNHDA and CDR2 is SQIVND in the germline V gene (reference sequence). The CDR3 is CASSSGQASSYEQYF. For the CDR3, the DNA is TGTGCCAGTAGCTCGGGACAGGCGTCCTCCTACGAGCAGTACTTC.

This chain uses TRBV19 with TRBJ1-1; tentatively, D is TRBD1 (6 bases). Per germline, CDR1 LNHDA and CDR2 SQIVND (reference sequence). This CDR3 spans 14 amino acids. V lost 4 bases, J lost 1 base, and 10 bases lay in between. CDR3 coding DNA: TGTGCCAGTAGTAAGGGGGATAGGAACACTGAAGCTTTCTTT. Protein: CASSKGDRNTEAFF.

J is TRBJ2-7 and V is TRBV28; 7 bases align to TRBD1. J gave up 4 bases and V 6 bases, and 9 bases lay outside the gene matches. Germline CDR1 is MDHEN and CDR2 is SYDVKM. The CDR3 contains 14 residues. CDR3 in DNA: TGTGCCAGCAGCTCACAGGGGCAAAGGTACGAGCAGTACTTC. Protein: CASSSQGQRYEQYF.

This clone was counted once. The V gene is TRBV24-1, the J gene TRBJ1-2; no firm D call. The germline gives CDR1 KGHDR, CDR2 SFDVKD. The V end lost 3 bases, the J end lost 8 bases, and 15 bases lay between the germline ends. The CDR3 has 14 residues. This CDR3 reads CATSDPGRTEGYTF. CDR3 DNA sequence: TGTGCCACCAGTGATCCGGGCCGGACGGAAGGCTACACCTTC.

The chain recombines TRBV5-1 with TRBJ1-2; 8 bases align to TRBD1. The trim removed 0 bases at V and 4 bases at J, leaving 5 bases unmatched. CDR1 SGHRS and CDR2 YFSETQ come from the germline V gene. This CDR3 comprises 15 residues. The CDR3 nucleotides are TGCGCCAGCAGCTTGGGCCAGGGGGCTTCCTATGGCTACACCTTC. Its translation is CASSLGQGASYGYTF.

The chain employs TRBV2 and TRBJ1-2, with D perhaps matching TRBD1 (5 bases). Germline values: CDR1 SNHLY, CDR2 FYNNEI. The V end was cut by 0 bases, the J end by 8 bases, with 22 bases between. This CDR3 spans 17 amino acids. The CDR3 protein is CASSEARGARVLIGYTF. The CDR3 DNA reads as TGTGCCAGCAGTGAAGCGCGAGGGGCGCGGGTCTTAATCGGCTACACCTTC.

This chain uses TRBV19 with TRBJ1-5, with D tentatively TRBD1 (5 bases). Germline V CDR1 and CDR2: LNHDA, SQIVND (reference sequence). V was trimmed by 2 bases and J by 2 bases, leaving 13 bases between them. The CDR3 contains 16 residues. The CDR3 protein is CASSINRRWGNQPQHF. The CDR3 coding sequence is TGTGCCAGTAGTATAAACAGGCGATGGGGCAATCAGCCCCAGCATTTT.

J is TRBJ2-2 and V is TRBV15; the D gene is possibly TRBD1 (5 bases). The CDR3 runs to 16 residues. Trimming took off 0 bases at V and 5 bases at J, with 13 bases between the two ends. Per germline, CDR1 LNHNV and CDR2 YYDKDF (reference sequence). CDR3 sequence (DNA): TGTGCCACCAGCAGAGATGGGGCGAGCTCAACCGGGGAGCTGTTTTTT. Amino acids: CATSRDGASSTGELFF.

This clone was seen a single time. The chain couples TRBV5-3 to TRBJ1-4; a weak D match, TRBD1 (5 bases). TRBV5-3 carries the ORF label, with uncertain function. Trimming pared 10 bases from V and 7 bases from J, leaving 17 bases between. The CDR3 is made up of 13 amino acids. CDR3 sequence: CAPSWGWGEKLFF. The CDR3, as DNA: TGTGCCCCCTCCTGGGGGTGGGGTGAAAAACTGTTTTTT.

This clone was observed once. The CDR3 nucleotides read TGTGCCAGCAGTCTGGGACAGGATCGTGGCTACACCTTC. Amino acid sequence: CASSLGQDRGYTF. The gene calls are TRBV28 and TRBJ1-2, with 8 bases that match TRBD1. Germline V gene data show CDR1 as MDHEN and CDR2 as SYDVKM. V shed 5 bases and J 7 bases; nucleotides not matched to a gene: 6. This CDR3 has 13 residues.

The chain links TRBV7-9 to TRBJ2-1; TRBD1 agrees at 11 bases. CDR1 is SEHNR and CDR2 is FQNEAQ in the germline V gene (reference sequence). The CDR3 spans 16 residues. Unmatched junction bases numbered 9, after V lost 4 bases and J lost 7 bases. CDR3 sequence: CASSSSRDRGTNEQFF. The DNA of the CDR3 is TGTGCCAGCAGCTCTTCGCGGGACAGGGGGACGAATGAGCAGTTCTTC.

This chain links TRBV4-2 with TRBJ1-1; TRBD1 might be the D (5 bases). The CDR3 extends over 15 amino acids. V lost 5 bases, J lost 0 bases, and 13 bases lay in between. The germline gives CDR1 LGHNA, CDR2 YNFKEQ. The CDR3 here is CASSGGARMNTEAFF. The CDR3 region has the DNA TGTGCCAGCAGCGGAGGGGCCCGAATGAACACTGAAGCTTTCTTT.

V gene TRBV21-1 combines with J gene TRBJ1-5. TRBV21-1 constitutes a pseudogene. There are 15 residues in the CDR3. The CDR3 region is CASRKRRAANQPQHF. For the CDR3, the DNA is TGTGCCAGCAGGAAGAGGCGGGCAGCGAATCAGCCCCAGCATTTT.

The chain employs TRBV19 and TRBJ1-5; D remains unclear. CDR3 length: 13 amino acids. V was pared by 3 bases and J by 6 bases, with 9 bases between. Germline values: CDR1 LNHDA, CDR2 SQIVND (reference sequence). The CDR3 bases are TGTGCCAGTAGTATTCAGCTGGGTCAGCCCCAGCATTTT. It encodes CASSIQLGQPQHF.

This clone was detected once. The chain employs TRBV9 and TRBJ2-1; D remains unclear. There are 15 residues in the CDR3. The germline V gene has CDR1 SGDLS and CDR2 YYNGEE. The V gene lost 3 bases and the J gene lost 5 bases, with 15 bases spanning the gap. The CDR3 sequence: CASSAVVKWDNEQFF. CDR3 sequence (DNA): TGTGCCAGCAGCGCAGTAGTGAAATGGGACAATGAGCAGTTCTTC. The full variable domain, completed using reference TRBV9 and TRBJ2-1, is DSGVTQTPKHLITATGQRVTLRCSPRSGDLSVYWYQQSLDQGLQFLIQYYNGEERAKGNILERFSAQQFPDLHSELNLSSLELGDSALYFCASSAVVKWDNEQFFGPGTRLTVL.

V and J are TRBV19 and TRBJ1-1; D possibly corresponds to TRBD1 (6 bases). The CDR3 is 15 residues long. The germline V and J ends were trimmed by 1 base and 4 bases, with 13 bases remaining between them. From germline, CDR1 is LNHDA and CDR2 SQIVND (reference sequence). The CDR3: CASSIGETGTTEAFF. In DNA, the CDR3 is TGTGCCAGTAGTATAGGGGAGACAGGTACCACTGAAGCTTTCTTT. Using reference TRBV19 and TRBJ1-1 for the parts outside the CDR3, the full variable domain is DGGITQSPKYLFRKEGQNVTLSCEQNLNHDAMYWYRQDPGQGLRLIYYSQIVNDFQKGDIAEGYSVSREKKESFPLTVTSAQKNPTAFYLCASSIGETGTTEAFFGQGTRLTVV.

The J gene is TRBJ2-7, the V gene TRBV2, with TRBD1 as a possible D gene (6 bases). This CDR3 is 15 amino acids long. Germline V lookup: CDR1 SNHLY, CDR2 FYNNEI. V was shortened by 9 bases and J by 1 base, with 19 bases between the two germline ends. The CDR3 region is CASTIGQTLSYEQYF. CDR3 nucleotides: TGTGCCAGTACGATCGGACAGACCCTTTCCTACGAGCAGTACTTC.

The chain is built from TRBV9 and TRBJ2-1; the D is unclear. Germline V CDR1 and CDR2: SGDLS, YYNGEE. Trimming left V 4 bases short and J 4 bases short, with 9 bases between. The CDR3 has 13 amino acids. CDR3 sequence: CASSLTIYNEQFF. CDR3 bases: TGTGCCAGCAGCCTGACCATATACAATGAGCAGTTCTTC.

The chain is built from TRBV9 and TRBJ2-3; D remains ambiguous. Germline CDR1 and CDR2: SGDLS and YYNGEE. V was cut by 4 bases and J by 0 bases, with 9 bases left in between. The CDR3 is 14 amino acids. The CDR3 spells CASSSMDSTDTQYF. The CDR3 DNA is TGTGCCAGCAGCTCTATGGACAGCACAGATACGCAGTATTTT.

J is TRBJ2-3 and V is TRBV5-8; no clear D. The CDR3 sequence is 12 residues long. Trimming shortened V by 4 bases and J by 2 bases, and 5 bases separated the two germline ends. The V gene's germline CDR1 is SGHTS and CDR2 YDEGEE. The DNA for the CDR3 is TGTGCCAGCAGCCCCCACACAGATACGCAGTATTTT. Its protein is CASSPHTDTQYF. Supplemented by reference TRBV5-8 and TRBJ2-3, the full variable domain reads EAGVTQSPTHLIKTRGQQATLRCSPISGHTSVYWYQQALGLGLQFLLWYDEGEERNRGNFPPRFSGRQFPNYSSELNVNALELEDSALYLCASSPHTDTQYFGPGTRLTVL.

J is TRBJ2-7 and V is TRBV18, with D maybe TRBD1 (6 bases). V lost 2 bases, J lost 2 bases, and 13 bases lay in between. The CDR3 totals 15 residues. Germline V gene data show CDR1 as KGHSH and CDR2 as LQKENI. CDR3 nucleotide sequence: TGTGCCAGCTCACCAGACGGGACAACGGCCTACGAGCAGTACTTC. Translated: CASSPDGTTAYEQYF. The full variable domain, completed using reference TRBV18 and TRBJ2-7, is NAGVMQNPRHLVRRRGQEARLRCSPMKGHSHVYWYRQLPEEGLKFMVYLQKENIIDESGMPKERFSAEFPKEGPSILRIQQVVRGDSAAYFCASSPDGTTAYEQYFGPGTRLTVT.

The J gene is TRBJ2-7, the V gene TRBV12-5; 9 bases match TRBD2. Per the germline V gene, CDR1 is LGHNT and CDR2 is FRNRAP. The CDR3 loop spans 14 amino acids. V shed 5 bases and J 3 bases; nucleotides not matched to a gene: 5. CDR3 amino acids: CASGRSGSNYEQYF. The CDR3 DNA sequence: TGTGCTAGTGGTCGTAGCGGGAGTAACTACGAGCAGTACTTC. Full variable domain (missing parts from reference TRBV12-5 and TRBJ2-7): DARVTQTPRHKVTEMGQEVTMRCQPILGHNTVFWYRQTMMQGLELLAYFRNRAPLDDSGMPKDRFSAEMPDATLATLKIQPSEPRDSAVYFCASGRSGSNYEQYFGPGTRLTVT.

The V and J genes are TRBV9 and TRBJ1-4; tentatively, D is TRBD1 (6 bases). Deletions cut 5 bases from V and 5 bases from J, with 7 bases between. Germline V gives CDR1 SGDLS, CDR2 YYNGEE. This CDR3 region has 12 residues. DNA for the CDR3: TGTGCCAGCAGTACAGGGAATGAAAAACTGTTTTTT. Residues: CASSTGNEKLFF.

This rearrangement joins TRBV27 to TRBJ1-1; the D is unclear. The ends were cut back, 8 bases at V and 1 base at J, with 11 bases in the middle. Germline V gives CDR1 MNHEY, CDR2 SMNVEV (reference sequence). The length of the CDR3 is 13 residues. CDR3 coding DNA: TGTGCCAGCGGGCCTATGGGGAACACTGAAGCTTTCTTT. Amino acid sequence: CASGPMGNTEAFF.

The chain joins TRBV7-2 to TRBJ1-2; weak D call: TRBD1 (5 bases). The V gene's germline CDR1 is SGHTA and CDR2 FQGNSA. This CDR3 comprises 14 residues. V was clipped by 5 bases and J by 6 bases, with 16 bases between them. CDR3 loop: CASSPGTDRHGYTF. The DNA of the CDR3 is TGTGCCAGCAGCCCCGGGACGGACCGCCATGGCTACACCTTC.